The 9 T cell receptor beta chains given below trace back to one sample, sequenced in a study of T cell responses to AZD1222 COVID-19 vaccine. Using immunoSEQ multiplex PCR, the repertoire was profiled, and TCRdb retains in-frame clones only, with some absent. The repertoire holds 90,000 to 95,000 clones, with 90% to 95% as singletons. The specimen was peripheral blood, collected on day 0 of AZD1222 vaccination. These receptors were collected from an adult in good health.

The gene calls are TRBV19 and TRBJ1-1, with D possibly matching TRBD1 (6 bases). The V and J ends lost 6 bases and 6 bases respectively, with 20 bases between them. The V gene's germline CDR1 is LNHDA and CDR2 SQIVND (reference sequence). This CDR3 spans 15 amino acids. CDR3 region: CASRPYDGGLAEAFF. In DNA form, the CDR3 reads TGTGCCAGTAGGCCCTACGACGGGGGGCTGGCTGAAGCTTTCTTT.

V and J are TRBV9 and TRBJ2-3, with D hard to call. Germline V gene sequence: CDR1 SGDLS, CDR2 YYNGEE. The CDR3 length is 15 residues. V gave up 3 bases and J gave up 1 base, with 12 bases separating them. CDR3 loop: CASSGVGHGTDTQYF. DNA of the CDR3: TGTGCCAGCAGCGGTGTTGGGCACGGCACAGATACGCAGTATTTT.

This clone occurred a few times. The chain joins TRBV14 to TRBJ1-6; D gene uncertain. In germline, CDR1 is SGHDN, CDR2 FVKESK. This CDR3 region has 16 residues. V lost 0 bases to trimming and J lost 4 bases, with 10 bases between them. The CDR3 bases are TGTGCCAGCAGCCAAGATCTAGAGCTTTATAATTCACCCCTCCACTTT. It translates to CASSQDLELYNSPLHF.

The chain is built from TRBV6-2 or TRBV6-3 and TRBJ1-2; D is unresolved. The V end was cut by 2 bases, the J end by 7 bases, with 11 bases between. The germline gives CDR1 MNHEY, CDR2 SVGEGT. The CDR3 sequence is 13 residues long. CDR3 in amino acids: CASSYTEERGYTF. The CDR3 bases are TGTGCCAGCAGTTACACGGAAGAGCGTGGCTACACCTTC.

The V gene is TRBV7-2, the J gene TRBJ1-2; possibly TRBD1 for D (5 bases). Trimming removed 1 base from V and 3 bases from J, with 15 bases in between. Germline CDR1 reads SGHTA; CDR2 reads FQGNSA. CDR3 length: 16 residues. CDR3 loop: CASSLGIWGEDYGYTF. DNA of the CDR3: TGTGCCAGCAGCTTAGGAATATGGGGCGAGGACTATGGCTACACCTTC.

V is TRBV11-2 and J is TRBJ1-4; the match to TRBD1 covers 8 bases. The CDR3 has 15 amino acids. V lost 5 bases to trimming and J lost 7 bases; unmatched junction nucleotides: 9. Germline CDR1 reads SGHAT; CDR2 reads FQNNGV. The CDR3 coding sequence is TGTGCCAGCAGCCATCAGGGCAGGGGGCCTGAAAAACTGTTTTTT. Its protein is CASSHQGRGPEKLFF.

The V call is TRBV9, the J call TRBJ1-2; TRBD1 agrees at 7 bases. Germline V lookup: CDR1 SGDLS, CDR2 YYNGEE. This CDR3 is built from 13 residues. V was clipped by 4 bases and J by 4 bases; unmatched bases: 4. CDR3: CASSRQGGYGYTF. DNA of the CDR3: TGTGCCAGCAGCCGACAGGGAGGCTATGGCTACACCTTC.

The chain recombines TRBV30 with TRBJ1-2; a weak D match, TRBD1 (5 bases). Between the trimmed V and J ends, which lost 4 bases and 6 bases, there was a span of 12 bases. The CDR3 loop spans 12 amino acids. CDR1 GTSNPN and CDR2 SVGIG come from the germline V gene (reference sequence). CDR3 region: CAWTGNSHGYTF. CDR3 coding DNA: TGTGCCTGGACAGGGAATTCGCATGGCTACACCTTC.

CDR3 amino acids: CASSLRQSYQPQHF. In DNA form, the CDR3 reads TGTGCCAGCAGCTTGAGACAGAGTTATCAGCCCCAGCATTTT. J is TRBJ1-5 and V is TRBV7-3; TRBD1 might be the D (5 bases). The V end was cut by 3 bases, the J end by 5 bases, with 11 bases between. There are 14 residues in the CDR3. Per the germline V gene, CDR1 is SGHTA and CDR2 is FQGTGA. The full variable domain, in which reference TRBV7-3 and TRBJ1-5 provide the parts outside the CDR3, is GAGVSQTPSNKVTEKGKYVELRCDPISGHTALYWYRQSLGQGPEFLIYFQGTGAADDSGLPNDRFFAVRPEGSVSTLKIQRTERGDSAVYLCASSLRQSYQPQHFGDGTRLSIL.